Each of the 12 T cell receptor beta chains below was sequenced from the same sample in a study of graft-versus-host responses after intestinal transplantation. Profiled with immunoSEQ multiplex PCR; TCRdb holds only in-frame clones, not every one. Of tens of thousands of clones detected, around 76% appear once; the ten largest clones hold 0.65% to 0.75%. Which antigens these TCRs recognize remains unknown. This material consisted of unstimulated CD4+ T cells sorted from spleen or lymph node cells, taken before intestinal transplant. These receptors were taken from a human donor who received an intestinal transplant.

This clone has just a few counts. V gene TRBV2 combines with J gene TRBJ1-3; maybe TRBD1 (6 bases). This CDR3 has 15 residues. V lost 1 base and J lost 2, with 9 bases in between. Germline V gene data show CDR1 as SNHLY and CDR2 as FYNNEI. DNA for the CDR3: TGTGCCAGCAGTGAAGGAGGGACACCTGGAAACACCATATATTTT. The encoded protein is CASSEGGTPGNTIYF. The whole variable domain, remainder taken from reference TRBV2 and TRBJ1-3, is EPEVTQTPSHQVTQMGQEVILRCVPISNHLYFYWYRQILGQKVEFLVSFYNNEISEKSEIFDDQFSVERPDGSNFTLKIRSTKLEDSAMYFCASSEGGTPGNTIYFGEGSWLTVV.

The chain combines TRBV6-5 with TRBJ1-6; the D gene is possibly TRBD1 (6 bases). V was trimmed by 5 bases and J by 9 bases, leaving 17 bases between them. CDR3 size: 15 residues. Germline V gene data show CDR1 as MNHEY and CDR2 as SVGAGI. The CDR3 reads CASSINREISSPLHF. The CDR3 nucleotides read TGTGCCAGCAGTATCAACAGGGAGATTAGTTCACCCCTCCACTTT.

This chain connects TRBV10-3 to TRBJ2-5; possible D gene TRBD2, 6 bases. The germline V gene has CDR1 ENHRY and CDR2 SYGVKD. This CDR3 comprises 12 residues. The germline V and J ends were trimmed by 10 bases and 4 bases, with 13 bases remaining between them. CDR3 in DNA: TGTGCCACTACCTCCGGGGGAGAGACCCAGTACTTC. Amino acid sequence: CATTSGGETQYF.

The chain combines TRBV9 with TRBJ1-3, with 8 bases that match TRBD1. V gave up 0 bases and J gave up 2 bases; unmatched junction bases: 4. The CDR3 is 16 amino acids. Per germline, CDR1 SGDLS and CDR2 YYNGEE. CDR3 sequence reads: CASSVDAGQAGNTIYF. The CDR3 DNA reads TGTGCCAGCAGCGTAGATGCGGGACAGGCTGGAAACACCATATATTTT.

The chain uses TRBV20-1 and TRBJ2-7; 7 positions agree with TRBD2. V gave up 6 bases and J gave up 5 bases; unmatched junction bases: 4. The CDR3 length is 11 residues. Germline V gives CDR1 DFQATT, CDR2 SNEGSKA (reference sequence). The CDR3 here is CSARLADEQYF. For the CDR3, the DNA is TGCAGTGCCCGTCTAGCGGACGAGCAGTACTTC.

The table lists this clone with a few counts. CDR3 loop: CASSPPSGETQYF. The CDR3 DNA is TGCGCCAGCAGCCCCCCGAGCGGCGAGACCCAGTACTTC. The J gene is TRBJ2-5, the V gene TRBV5-1, with D perhaps matching TRBD2 (5 bases). In germline, CDR1 is SGHRS, CDR2 YFSETQ. This CDR3 has 13 residues. V gave up 4 bases and J gave up 5 bases, with 12 bases separating them.

V and J are TRBV6-5 and TRBJ1-2, with 8 bases fitting TRBD1. V was clipped by 9 bases and J by 5 bases; unmatched bases: 11. Looked up from germline, CDR1 is MNHEY and CDR2 is SVGAGI. The CDR3 is made up of 14 amino acids. The CDR3 loop reads CASHGTGREYGYTF. CDR3 nucleotides: TGTGCCAGTCACGGGACAGGACGGGAGTATGGCTACACCTTC.

The chain combines TRBV6-5 with TRBJ2-5; 10 bases fit TRBD2. V lost 2 bases to trimming and J lost 1 base; unmatched junction nucleotides: 4. The CDR3 is made up of 16 amino acids. The germline gives CDR1 MNHEY, CDR2 SVGAGI. CDR3: CASSYRAGGPQETQYF. In DNA form, the CDR3 reads TGTGCCAGCAGTTACCGAGCGGGAGGGCCCCAAGAGACCCAGTACTTC.

The V call is TRBV15, the J call TRBJ2-2; D may be TRBD2 (6 bases). The germline V gene encodes CDR1 LNHNV and CDR2 YYDKDF (reference sequence). Between the trimmed V and J ends, which lost 2 bases and 0 bases, there was a span of 13 bases. This CDR3 has 17 residues. The CDR3 DNA reads as TGTGCCACCAGCAGAAGGACTAATGCTGCGAACACCGGGGAGCTGTTTTTT. Translated, it gives CATSRRTNAANTGELFF.

This chain joins TRBV7-9 and TRBJ2-3; D remains unclear. Trimming removed 2 bases from V and 4 bases from J, with 10 bases in between. Germline V CDR1 and CDR2: SEHNR, FQNEAQ (reference sequence). The CDR3 has 14 amino acids. Here the CDR3 DNA reads TGTGCCAGCAGCTTATCCCGGGCCCCAGATACGCAGTATTTT. It yields the protein CASSLSRAPDTQYF.

The genes are TRBV2 and TRBJ1-6; 10 nucleotides line up with TRBD1. Germline lookup yields CDR1 SNHLY and CDR2 FYNNEI. The CDR3 covers 16 residues. The V and J ends lost 4 bases and 5 bases, in that order; junction bases with no gene match: 5. This CDR3 is CASSGTGGMDNSPLHF. For the CDR3, the DNA is TGTGCCAGCAGTGGGACAGGGGGAATGGATAATTCACCCCTCCACTTT. The complete variable domain, with remaining parts taken from reference TRBV2 and TRBJ1-6, reads EPEVTQTPSHQVTQMGQEVILRCVPISNHLYFYWYRQILGQKVEFLVSFYNNEISEKSEIFDDQFSVERPDGSNFTLKIRSTKLEDSAMYFCASSGTGGMDNSPLHFGNGTRLTVT.

J is TRBJ2-5 and V is TRBV20-1, with D perhaps given as TRBD1 or TRBD2 (5 bases each). From germline, CDR1 is DFQATT and CDR2 SNEGSKA (reference sequence). V was clipped by 6 bases and J by 6 bases, with 11 bases between them. This CDR3 is built from 11 residues. The CDR3 is CSASGRKTQYF. In DNA form, the CDR3 reads TGCAGTGCGTCAGGGAGAAAGACCCAGTACTTC.